The 29 T cell receptor beta chains below all came from one sample that was sequenced in a study of blood T cell repertoires in COVID-19. TCRdb keeps only in-frame clones here, not all; method: immunoSEQ multiplex PCR. Among 55,000 to 80,000 clones listed, around 76% were seen once. Sequenced material: peripheral blood. The receptor source for this set is a human donor in a cohort sampled during active COVID-19.

The genes are TRBV10-3 and TRBJ1-1; 8 bases are shared with TRBD1. The V gene end was trimmed by 4 bases and the J gene end by 5 bases; junction bases not matched to a gene: 3. CDR1 is ENHRY and CDR2 is SYGVKD in the germline V gene. The CDR3 length is 13 residues. The CDR3 DNA sequence: TGTGCCATCAGTGTTGACAGGGGTACTGAAGCTTTCTTT. This translates into CAISVDRGTEAFF.

This clone was picked up many times. The gene calls are TRBV14 and TRBJ1-5, with D possibly being TRBD1 (5 bases). Trimming removed 0 bases from V and 3 bases from J, with 18 bases in between. Germline V lookup: CDR1 SGHDN, CDR2 FVKESK. The length of the CDR3 is 18 residues. The CDR3 nucleotides are TGTGCCAGCAGCCAAGACAGGAGCGGGGCAAGGGTCAATCAGCCCCAGCATTTT. Translating gives CASSQDRSGARVNQPQHF.

This clone was detected only a few times. The chain combines TRBV11-2 with TRBJ2-1, with D possibly TRBD1 on 5 matching bases. The germline V gene encodes CDR1 SGHAT and CDR2 FQNNGV. Trimming pared 8 bases from V and 7 bases from J, leaving 15 bases between. There are 13 residues in the CDR3. CDR3: CASSRAPGNEQFF. DNA of the CDR3: TGTGCCAGCTCCCGGGCCCCAGGGAATGAGCAGTTCTTC. The entire variable domain, with the rest obtained from reference TRBV11-2 and TRBJ2-1, is as follows: EAGVAQSPRYKIIEKRQSVAFWCNPISGHATLYWYQQILGQGPKLLIQFQNNGVVDDSQLPKDRFSAERLKGVDSTLKIQPAKLEDSAVYLCASSRAPGNEQFFGPGTRLTVL.

The chain recombines TRBV29-1 with TRBJ2-2, with TRBD2 as a possible D gene (5 bases). Germline V CDR1 and CDR2: SQVTM, ANQGSEA. V gave up 6 bases and J gave up 6 bases, with 11 bases separating them. This CDR3 comprises 12 residues. Here the CDR3 DNA reads TGCAGCGTGGGATCGGGGTCCGGGGAGCTGTTTTTT. It codes for CSVGSGSGELFF.

The rearrangement uses TRBV6-4 and TRBJ2-3; 10 nucleotides line up with TRBD2. V shed 5 bases, J shed 5 bases, and the junction held 4 bases outside the gene matches. The CDR3 loop spans 14 amino acids. Germline CDR1 reads MRHNA; CDR2 reads SNTAGT. As DNA, the CDR3 is TGTGCCAGCAGTTCAGCGGGGGGGAGAGATACGCAGTATTTT. Residues: CASSSAGGRDTQYF.

Concerning this clone itself: Other DNA sequences from this sample encode an identical CDR3 as well. The chain is built from TRBV11-2 and TRBJ1-1; 7 nucleotides align to TRBD1. The CDR3 runs 15 residues. V dropped 2 bases and J dropped 1; count of bases not matched to a gene: 4. From germline, CDR1 is SGHAT and CDR2 FQNNGV. CDR3 coding DNA: TGTGCCAGCAGCTTAATCGCAGGGGGGAACACTGAAGCTTTCTTT. This translates into CASSLIAGGNTEAFF.

This clone was detected only once. The chain is built from TRBV29-1 and TRBJ1-1; D gene unclear. CDR3 size: 13 residues. With 7 bases removed from V and 5 bases from J, the gap between germline ends came to 17 bases. The V gene's germline CDR1 is SQVTM and CDR2 ANQGSEA. In DNA, the CDR3 is TGCAGCGCCGATACGGGAGAAGGGACTGAAGCTTTCTTT. This gives the protein CSADTGEGTEAFF.

The chain carries TRBV5-4 and TRBJ2-3; possibly TRBD1 for D (6 bases). This CDR3 region has 16 residues. The ends were cut back, 1 base at V and 2 bases at J, with 14 bases in the middle. Germline V gene lookup returns CDR1 SGHNT and CDR2 YYREEE (reference sequence). The CDR3 bases are TGTGCCAGCAGCTTGTTCGTTACAGGGATCACAGATACGCAGTATTTT. It is translated as CASSLFVTGITDTQYF. The full variable domain, its missing parts supplied by reference TRBV5-4 and TRBJ2-3, is ETGVTQSPTHLIKTRGQQVTLRCSSQSGHNTVSWYQQALGQGPQFIFQYYREEENGRGNFPPRFSGLQFPNYSSELNVNALELDDSALYLCASSLFVTGITDTQYFGPGTRLTVL.

The gene calls are TRBV7-9 and TRBJ1-1; TRBD1 is a possible D gene (5 bases). The CDR3 spans 13 residues. V was clipped by 5 bases and J by 4 bases, with 11 bases between them. Germline CDR1 SEHNR, CDR2 FQNEAQ (reference sequence). The CDR3 spells CASSPGVRTEAFF. Written as DNA, the CDR3 is TGTGCCAGCAGCCCGGGGGTTCGCACTGAAGCTTTCTTT.

This clone turned up a few times. The chain joins TRBV20-1 to TRBJ1-1; D is uncertain. Germline CDR1 is DFQATT and CDR2 is SNEGSKA (reference sequence). V was trimmed by 3 bases and J by 3 bases, leaving 11 bases between them. The CDR3 loop spans 13 amino acids. The CDR3 here is CSASGLADTEAFF. The CDR3 DNA reads TGCAGTGCTAGTGGGCTAGCGGACACTGAAGCTTTCTTT.

The CDR3 spells CASSIIPGETQYF. The DNA for the CDR3 is TGCGCCAGCAGCATCATCCCAGGGGAGACCCAGTACTTC. The rearrangement joins TRBV5-1 to TRBJ2-5, with TRBD1 as a possible D gene (5 bases). Trimming removed 4 bases from V and 5 bases from J, with 12 bases in between. The V gene's germline CDR1 is SGHRS and CDR2 YFSETQ. The CDR3 extends over 13 amino acids.

The chain has TRBV10-3 and TRBJ2-2; 8 bases line up with TRBD1. The CDR3 runs 17 residues. Germline CDR1 and CDR2: ENHRY and SYGVKD. V gave up 4 bases and J gave up 3 bases; unmatched junction bases: 10. The CDR3 is CAISGTGGRLDTGELFF. Written as DNA, the CDR3 is TGTGCCATCAGTGGCACAGGGGGTCGTTTGGACACCGGGGAGCTGTTTTTT.

CDR3 residues: CASSQNRGETQYF. In DNA, the CDR3 is TGTGCCAGCAGCCAGAACAGGGGGGAGACCCAGTACTTC. This sequence joins TRBV3-1 (or the pseudogene TRBV3-2) and TRBJ2-5; TRBD1 matches 8 bases. The CDR3 runs to 13 residues. Losses at the gene ends were 3 bases for V and 5 bases for J; bases not matched to a gene: 2. Germline V lookup: CDR1 LGHDT, CDR2 YNNKEL (reference sequence).

This clone was detected only once. The gene calls are TRBV4-1 and TRBJ1-2; TRBD1 might be the D (6 bases). V lost 4 bases, J lost 6 bases, and 12 bases lay in between. The CDR3 contains 13 residues. CDR1 and CDR2 from the germline V gene are MGHRA and YSYEKL. The CDR3 region has the DNA TGCGCCAGCAGCCCACAGGGTTTTCATGGCTACACCTTC. It encodes CASSPQGFHGYTF.

V gene TRBV9 combines with J gene TRBJ1-6, with 7 positions matching TRBD1. The length of the CDR3 is 15 residues. V shed 4 bases, J shed 5 bases, and the junction held 6 bases outside the gene matches. Germline V CDR1 and CDR2: SGDLS, YYNGEE. The CDR3 DNA is TGTGCCAGCAGCCCGACAGGGTCCAATAATTCACCCCTCCACTTT. Encoded protein: CASSPTGSNNSPLHF.

This clone was detected a few times. The chain couples TRBV6-5 to TRBJ2-3; perhaps TRBD1 as D (5 bases). The CDR3 runs 12 residues. Between the trimmed V and J ends, which lost 8 bases and 0 bases, there was a span of 6 bases. The germline V gene encodes CDR1 MNHEY and CDR2 SVGAGI. In nucleotides, the CDR3 is TGTGCCAGCGACAGAAGCACAGATACGCAGTATTTT. It yields the protein CASDRSTDTQYF.

This chain uses TRBV5-1 with TRBJ2-1, with TRBD1 matching 8 bases. J lost 9 bases, V lost 1 base, and 9 bases had no gene match. Germline loops: CDR1 SGHRS, CDR2 YFSETQ. The CDR3 runs to 15 residues. CDR3 DNA: TGCGCCAGCAGCTTGAGGCAGGGGGCAGGTGGTGAGCAGTTCTTC. Translation: CASSLRQGAGGEQFF.

This rearrangement joins TRBV2 to TRBJ2-2; TRBD1 aligns across 9 bases. Trimming at V came to 3 bases and at J to 5 bases, leaving 7 bases not matched to a gene. CDR1 SNHLY and CDR2 FYNNEI come from the germline V gene. This CDR3 is built from 16 residues. CDR3 sequence reads: CASSEGGQGRTGELFF. CDR3 in DNA: TGTGCCAGCAGTGAGGGTGGACAGGGGCGGACCGGGGAGCTGTTTTTT.

V gene TRBV4-3 combines with J gene TRBJ1-2; D is unresolved. The ends were cut back, 1 base at V and 8 bases at J, with 11 bases in the middle. This CDR3 has 13 residues. The germline CDR1 and CDR2 sequences are LGHNA and YSLEER. Here the CDR3 DNA reads TGCGCCAGCAGCCAAGGTGGAGTCGGAGGCTACACCTTC. The encoded protein is CASSQGGVGGYTF.

This chain uses TRBV9 with TRBJ2-1, with TRBD2 as a possible D gene (5 bases). The germline CDR1 and CDR2 sequences are SGDLS and YYNGEE. The CDR3 spans 13 residues. V was trimmed by 2 bases and J by 7 bases, leaving 10 bases between them. CDR3 sequence: CASSVGTGNEQFF. Written as DNA, the CDR3 is TGTGCCAGCAGCGTTGGAACGGGGAATGAGCAGTTCTTC.

V and J are TRBV6-6 and TRBJ2-5, with a tentative D call TRBD1 (6 bases). Deletions cut 2 bases from V and 5 bases from J, with 12 bases between. The germline gives CDR1 MNHNY, CDR2 SVGAGI (reference sequence). The CDR3 sequence is 14 residues long. The CDR3 loop is CASSYAPRGETQYF. CDR3 coding DNA: TGTGCCAGCAGTTACGCCCCTAGGGGGGAGACCCAGTACTTC.

The chain employs TRBV3-1 (or the pseudogene TRBV3-2) and TRBJ2-7, with D hard to call. The CDR3 runs to 14 residues. The germline V gene encodes CDR1 LGHDT and CDR2 YNNKEL (reference sequence). The V gene lost 0 bases and the J gene lost 3 bases, with 9 bases spanning the gap. The CDR3 sequence: CASSQEYSSYEQYF. The CDR3, as DNA: TGTGCCAGCAGCCAAGAGTATAGCAGCTACGAGCAGTACTTC.

This clone came up many times. The CDR3 nucleotides are TGTGCCAGCAGTTTTTCAGGTCGTAATTCACCCCTCCACTTT. Its translation is CASSFSGRNSPLHF. The rearrangement uses TRBV28 and TRBJ1-6; D is undetermined. With 3 bases removed from V and 6 bases from J, the gap between germline ends came to 9 bases. Germline CDR1 MDHEN, CDR2 SYDVKM. This CDR3 has 14 amino acids. Complete variable domain (other parts from reference TRBV28 and TRBJ1-6): DVKVTQSSRYLVKRTGEKVFLECVQDMDHENMFWYRQDPGLGLRLIYFSYDVKMKEKGDIPEGYSVSREKKERFSLILESASTNQTSMYLCASSFSGRNSPLHFGNGTRLTVT.

The chain carries TRBV27 and TRBJ2-7, with 8 bases identical to TRBD2. V was clipped by 4 bases and J by 3 bases; unmatched bases: 17. Germline-derived CDR1 and CDR2 are MNHEY and SMNVEV (reference sequence). There are 18 residues in the CDR3. Here the CDR3 reads CASSSFTSSGAWVYEQYF. The CDR3, as DNA: TGTGCCAGCAGTTCCTTTACTAGTAGCGGGGCGTGGGTCTACGAGCAGTACTTC.

CDR3 in amino acids: CASRPGQNTEAFF. CDR3 sequence (DNA): TGCGCCAGCAGGCCAGGACAGAACACTGAAGCTTTCTTT. The genes are TRBV10-2 and TRBJ1-1; perhaps TRBD1 as D (5 bases). This CDR3 is 13 amino acids long. Trimming shortened V by 6 bases and J by 1 base, and 9 bases separated the two germline ends. Germline assignment: CDR1 WSHSY and CDR2 SAAADI.

The chain joins TRBV2 to TRBJ2-3; tentative D call: TRBD2 (6 bases). Trimming took 7 bases from V and 3 from J, leaving 14 bases between them. CDR3 length: 14 residues. CDR1 and CDR2 (germline): SNHLY, FYNNEI. CDR3 region: CASIGGVVTDTQYF. CDR3 DNA sequence: TGTGCCAGCATCGGAGGGGTGGTTACAGATACGCAGTATTTT. The entire variable domain, with the rest obtained from reference TRBV2 and TRBJ2-3, is as follows: EPEVTQTPSHQVTQMGQEVILRCVPISNHLYFYWYRQILGQKVEFLVSFYNNEISEKSEIFDDQFSVERPDGSNFTLKIRSTKLEDSAMYFCASIGGVVTDTQYFGPGTRLTVL.

The rearrangement uses TRBV5-1 and TRBJ1-6; 8 nucleotides line up with TRBD1. The CDR3 is 16 amino acids. The junction had 4 bases not matched to a gene; V was cut back by 2 bases and J by 3 bases. Germline-derived CDR1 and CDR2 are SGHRS and YFSETQ. As DNA, the CDR3 is TGCGCCAGCAGCTTCCAGACAGGGGTCTATAATTCACCCCTCCACTTT. It yields the protein CASSFQTGVYNSPLHF.

The chain carries TRBV9 and TRBJ2-1; 8 positions match TRBD2. Germline V gene lookup returns CDR1 SGDLS and CDR2 YYNGEE. The CDR3 extends over 13 amino acids. The V gene end was trimmed by 5 bases and the J gene end by 9 bases; junction bases not matched to a gene: 7. The CDR3, as DNA: TGTGCCAGCAGTCCCTCCACTAGCGGTGAGCAGTTCTTC. Translation: CASSPSTSGEQFF. Combining the CDR3 with reference TRBV9 and TRBJ2-1 gives the whole variable domain DSGVTQTPKHLITATGQRVTLRCSPRSGDLSVYWYQQSLDQGLQFLIQYYNGEERAKGNILERFSAQQFPDLHSELNLSSLELGDSALYFCASSPSTSGEQFFGPGTRLTVL.

The rearrangement links TRBV28 to TRBJ2-3; maybe TRBD2 (7 bases). CDR1 is MDHEN and CDR2 is SYDVKM in the germline V gene. V lost 4 bases, J lost 4 bases, and 18 bases lay in between. The length of the CDR3 is 16 residues. CDR3 sequence reads: CASSSPGGGPPDTQYF. CDR3 bases: TGTGCCAGCAGTTCCCCTGGGGGGGGGCCCCCAGATACGCAGTATTTT.